The 10 T cell receptor beta chains reported below all come from one sample, sequenced in a study of T cell responses to AZD1222 COVID-19 vaccine. Profiled with immunoSEQ multiplex PCR; TCRdb holds only in-frame clones, not every one. There are 120,000 or so clones in the sample; approximately 86% occur only once, and approximately 18% lies in the top ten. The sequenced sample was peripheral blood, obtained 28 days after the second AZD1222 dose. These receptors were collected from an adult who received the AZD1222 COVID-19 vaccine.

The chain recombines TRBV5-1 with TRBJ2-4; D gene uncertain. Germline assignment: CDR1 SGHRS and CDR2 YFSETQ. The CDR3 contains 14 residues. Trimming stripped 3 bases from V and 1 base from J, with 8 bases between. The CDR3 region is CASSSDNAKNIQYF. Written as DNA, the CDR3 is TGCGCCAGCAGCTCTGACAACGCCAAAAACATTCAGTACTTC. The full variable domain, with the rest looked up from reference TRBV5-1 and TRBJ2-4, is KAGVTQTPRYLIKTRGQQVTLSCSPISGHRSVSWYQQTPGQGLQFLFEYFSETQRNKGNFPGRFSGRQFSNSRSEMNVSTLELGDSALYLCASSSDNAKNIQYFGAGTRLSVL.

This chain joins TRBV19 and TRBJ2-3; the D gene could be TRBD1 or TRBD2 (5 bases each). Trimming pared 4 bases from V and 2 bases from J, leaving 13 bases between. The CDR3 runs 15 residues. Germline V lookup: CDR1 LNHDA, CDR2 SQIVND (reference sequence). In nucleotides, the CDR3 is TGTGCCAGTAGTACCTCCCGGGACGACACAGATACGCAGTATTTT. Translated, it gives CASSTSRDDTDTQYF.

The V call is TRBV11-2, the J call TRBJ2-7, with TRBD1 matching over 12 bases. Germline CDR1 SGHAT, CDR2 FQNNGV. This CDR3 region has 15 residues. V lost 4 bases and J lost 4; bases outside the gene matches: 5. CDR3 sequence (DNA): TGTGCCAGCAGCTCCCGGGACAGGGGGCAGTACGAGCAGTACTTC. The encoded protein is CASSSRDRGQYEQYF.

V and J are TRBV4-2 and TRBJ2-1; 12 bases align to TRBD2. The V segment lost 0 bases and the J segment 8 bases; nucleotides outside the gene matches: 2. The CDR3 runs 15 residues. Germline CDR1 and CDR2: LGHNA and YNFKEQ. Here the CDR3 reads CASSQDLAGGDEQFF. DNA of the CDR3: TGTGCCAGCAGCCAAGATCTAGCGGGGGGGGATGAGCAGTTCTTC.

The chain uses TRBV2 and TRBJ1-2; D gene ambiguous. Trimming pared 1 base from V and 4 bases from J, leaving 4 bases between. This CDR3 spans 12 amino acids. The germline CDR1 and CDR2 sequences are SNHLY and FYNNEI. The DNA for the CDR3 is TGTGCCAGCAGTGAAGACCTCTATGGCTACACCTTC. Translating it yields CASSEDLYGYTF.

The gene calls are TRBV6-5 and TRBJ2-3, with D perhaps TRBD2 (5 bases). CDR3 length: 13 amino acids. Trimming shortened V by 5 bases and J by 6 bases, and 12 bases separated the two germline ends. Germline assignment: CDR1 MNHEY and CDR2 SVGAGI. CDR3 sequence reads: CASSTFPGDTQYF. DNA of the CDR3: TGTGCCAGCAGTACCTTCCCGGGGGATACGCAGTATTTT.

The chain is built from TRBV7-8 and TRBJ2-2, with no clear D. The CDR3 totals 13 residues. Between the trimmed V and J ends, which lost 4 bases and 6 bases, there was a span of 9 bases. Germline V gives CDR1 SGHVS, CDR2 FQNEAQ. For the CDR3, the DNA is TGTGCCAGCAGCTCCCGTCCCCCCGGGGAGCTGTTTTTT. It encodes CASSSRPPGELFF.

V and J are TRBV5-6 and TRBJ2-4; no definite D call. The V end lost 0 bases, the J end lost 6 bases, and 10 bases lay between the germline ends. CDR3 length: 14 residues. Germline V CDR1 and CDR2: SGHDT, YYEEEE. This chain's CDR3 is CASSLVAGVNIQYF. The DNA for the CDR3 is TGTGCCAGCAGCTTGGTGGCAGGCGTAAACATTCAGTACTTC.

This clone occurred a few times. This sequence joins TRBV6-6 and TRBJ2-7; D not resolved. CDR3 length: 12 residues. Trimming took off 2 bases at V and 6 bases at J, with 8 bases between the two ends. CDR1 and CDR2 from the germline V gene are MNHNY and SVGAGI (reference sequence). The CDR3 protein is CASSYDQSEQYF. CDR3 in DNA: TGTGCCAGCAGTTACGACCAAAGCGAGCAGTACTTC.

A single count supports this clone. The V call is TRBV19, the J call TRBJ1-1, with 7 bases identical to TRBD1. Germline V lookup: CDR1 LNHDA, CDR2 SQIVND (reference sequence). The V segment lost 4 bases and the J segment 7 bases; nucleotides outside the gene matches: 12. The CDR3 is made up of 15 amino acids. The CDR3 reads CASSTYSRGGGEAFF. The DNA for the CDR3 is TGTGCCAGTAGTACGTACTCCAGGGGGGGTGGTGAAGCTTTCTTT.